The 25 T cell receptor beta chains reported below all come from one sample, sequenced in a study of OX40 agonist ivuxolimab in advanced cancers. Assay used: immunoSEQ multiplex PCR; TCRdb lists only in-frame clones, some missing. The repertoire holds roughly 33,000 clones, with about 70% as singletons. Sequenced material: CD4+ or CD8+ T cells sorted from blood, taken in a trial of the OX40 agonist ivuxolimab. The receptors come from an adult with an advanced solid tumor such as melanoma, head and neck, liver or kidney cancer.

V and J are TRBV29-1 and TRBJ2-2; D uncertain. From germline, CDR1 is SQVTM and CDR2 ANQGSEA. The V end lost 7 bases, the J end lost 9 bases, and 15 bases lay between the germline ends. This CDR3 is 12 amino acids long. The CDR3 DNA is TGCAGCGCCGAACACGATACCAGGGAGCTGTTTTTT. As protein: CSAEHDTRELFF.

The chain joins TRBV5-1 to TRBJ1-2; 10 bases map to TRBD1. The V gene end was trimmed by 4 bases and the J gene end by 0 bases; junction bases not matched to a gene: 3. Germline CDR1 SGHRS, CDR2 YFSETQ. The CDR3 is 15 residues long. This chain's CDR3 is CASSGTGAANYGYTF. In nucleotides, the CDR3 is TGCGCCAGCAGCGGGACAGGGGCAGCTAACTATGGCTACACCTTC.

The table lists this clone with a count of one. The rearrangement links TRBV5-1 to TRBJ2-5; the D gene is possibly TRBD1 (7 bases). CDR1 SGHRS and CDR2 YFSETQ come from the germline V gene. The V gene lost 5 bases and the J gene lost 4 bases, with 12 bases spanning the gap. The CDR3 length is 13 residues. CDR3 amino acids: CASRAQGGETQYF. CDR3 sequence (DNA): TGCGCCAGCAGGGCGCAGGGGGGAGAGACCCAGTACTTC.

This clone was detected ten times or more. The chain recombines TRBV6-1 with TRBJ2-1; D remains ambiguous. V was pared by 4 bases and J by 3 bases, with 10 bases between. The CDR3 has 14 residues. Germline V gene lookup returns CDR1 MNHNS and CDR2 SASEGT. The CDR3, as DNA: TGTGCCAGCAGTGTACGAGTTCACTACAATGAGCAGTTCTTC. This codes for CASSVRVHYNEQFF.

This clone occurred a few times. The chain combines TRBV2 with TRBJ2-1, with TRBD2 identical over 8 bases. V gave up 5 bases and J gave up 4 bases; unmatched junction bases: 10. Looked up from germline, CDR1 is SNHLY and CDR2 is FYNNEI. The CDR3 extends over 16 amino acids. CDR3 sequence reads: CASSISTGGQYNEQFF. The CDR3, as DNA: TGTGCCAGCAGTATTTCGACGGGGGGGCAATACAATGAGCAGTTCTTC. Based on the CDR3 plus reference TRBV2 and TRBJ2-1, the full variable domain is EPEVTQTPSHQVTQMGQEVILRCVPISNHLYFYWYRQILGQKVEFLVSFYNNEISEKSEIFDDQFSVERPDGSNFTLKIRSTKLEDSAMYFCASSISTGGQYNEQFFGPGTRLTVL.

This clone appeared once. This rearrangement joins TRBV19 to TRBJ1-5; 8 nucleotides line up with TRBD1. Germline values: CDR1 LNHDA, CDR2 SQIVND (reference sequence). The CDR3 covers 15 residues. With V trimmed by 11 bases and J by 6 bases, 15 bases remained unmatched. CDR3 sequence: CASVDARGRVQPQHF. The CDR3 DNA is TGTGCCTCGGTCGATGCCAGGGGGCGAGTTCAGCCCCAGCATTTT.

CDR3 nucleotides: TGTGCCTGGAGTGTAAACAGGGTAGACGGCTACACCTTC. It codes for CAWSVNRVDGYTF. V usage is TRBV30 and J usage is TRBJ1-2; perhaps TRBD1 as D (6 bases). The V and J ends lost 0 bases and 8 bases respectively, with 13 bases between them. In germline, CDR1 is GTSNPN, CDR2 SVGIG (reference sequence). This CDR3 has 13 amino acids.

Ten or more counts support this clone. V gene TRBV9 combines with J gene TRBJ1-4, with 10 bases identical to TRBD1. CDR1 is SGDLS, CDR2 YYNGEE, per germline. This CDR3 is 16 amino acids long. Losses at the gene ends were 4 bases for V and 0 bases for J; bases not matched to a gene: 3. The CDR3 loop is CASSPGTGATNEKLFF. CDR3 sequence (DNA): TGTGCCAGCAGCCCCGGGACAGGGGCAACTAATGAAAAACTGTTTTTT. The whole variable domain, filled in from reference TRBV9 and TRBJ1-4, reads DSGVTQTPKHLITATGQRVTLRCSPRSGDLSVYWYQQSLDQGLQFLIQYYNGEERAKGNILERFSAQQFPDLHSELNLSSLELGDSALYFCASSPGTGATNEKLFFGSGTQLSVL.

The chain combines TRBV6-5 with TRBJ2-2; tentatively, D is TRBD1 or TRBD2 (5 bases each). Trimming pared 7 bases from V and 1 base from J, leaving 10 bases between. The CDR3 loop spans 14 amino acids. Germline V gives CDR1 MNHEY, CDR2 SVGAGI. CDR3 nucleotides: TGTGCCAGCAAGGGACCTGTGAACACCGGGGAGCTGTTTTTT. This gives the protein CASKGPVNTGELFF.

This chain uses TRBV30 with TRBJ1-6; D not certain. V gave up 3 bases and J gave up 2 bases, with 5 bases separating them. The germline V gene has CDR1 GTSNPN and CDR2 SVGIG (reference sequence). There are 13 residues in the CDR3. CDR3 in amino acids: CAWRITYNSPLHF. The CDR3 DNA reads as TGTGCCTGGAGGATAACCTATAATTCACCCCTCCACTTT.

The chain carries TRBV20-1 and TRBJ2-5, with unresolved D. The CDR3 covers 10 residues. Per the germline V gene, CDR1 is DFQATT and CDR2 is SNEGSKA (reference sequence). V lost 2 bases and J lost 5, with 3 bases in between. CDR3 amino acids: CSARWETQYF. The CDR3 DNA sequence: TGCAGTGCTAGATGGGAGACCCAGTACTTC.

Turning to this clone: Sequence at one end of the junction differs from germline and may be a read error. The rearrangement joins TRBV5-6 to TRBJ2-7, with TRBD1 matching over 9 bases. This CDR3 has 12 amino acids. Germline V gives CDR1 SGHDT, CDR2 YYEEEE. The CDR3 DNA follows: TGTGCCAGCAGCTTGGCCGGGACAGGGACTTCCTTC. Translation gives CASSLAGTGTSF.

The chain couples TRBV2 to TRBJ1-4; D unresolved. The CDR3 runs to 11 residues. With 2 bases removed from V and 8 bases from J, the gap between germline ends came to 3 bases. The germline gives CDR1 SNHLY, CDR2 FYNNEI. CDR3 protein: CASSESEKLFF. CDR3 nucleotides: TGTGCCAGCAGTGAATCCGAAAAACTGTTTTTT. The full variable domain, in which reference TRBV2 and TRBJ1-4 provide the parts outside the CDR3, is EPEVTQTPSHQVTQMGQEVILRCVPISNHLYFYWYRQILGQKVEFLVSFYNNEISEKSEIFDDQFSVERPDGSNFTLKIRSTKLEDSAMYFCASSESEKLFFGSGTQLSVL.

The rearrangement uses TRBV6-1 and TRBJ1-1, with 8 positions matching TRBD1. V was pared by 6 bases and J by 1 base, with 1 base of the junction left unmatched. In germline, CDR1 is MNHNS, CDR2 SASEGT. The CDR3 runs 13 residues. This CDR3 is CASSGQGNTEAFF. The CDR3 DNA is TGTGCCAGCAGCGGACAGGGGAACACTGAAGCTTTCTTT.

Concerning this clone: The junction and the germline gene differ at one end; a read error may be behind it. The chain carries TRBV6-6 and TRBJ1-4; TRBD1 agrees at 7 bases. The CDR3 has 14 residues. The germline V gene encodes CDR1 MNHNY and CDR2 SVGAGI (reference sequence). Here the CDR3 DNA reads TGTGCCAGCAATTACAGGGGTGCTAATGAAAAACTGTTTTTT. Translating gives CASNYRGANEKLFF.

This chain connects TRBV30 to TRBJ2-1, with D perhaps matching TRBD2 (6 bases). Germline V gene lookup returns CDR1 GTSNPN and CDR2 SVGIG (reference sequence). This CDR3 is built from 12 residues. With 6 bases removed from V and 7 bases from J, the gap between germline ends came to 13 bases. CDR3 loop: CACWREANEQFF. CDR3 in DNA: TGTGCCTGCTGGCGGGAAGCTAATGAGCAGTTCTTC.

The J gene is TRBJ1-3, the V gene TRBV30, with TRBD1 matching over 7 bases. V was pared by 0 bases and J by 3 bases, with 5 bases of the junction left unmatched. CDR3 length equals 15 residues. The V gene's germline CDR1 is GTSNPN and CDR2 SVGIG (reference sequence). This chain's CDR3 is CAWSVQGSLGNTIYF. The CDR3, as DNA: TGTGCCTGGAGTGTACAGGGGAGCCTTGGAAACACCATATATTTT.

The chain carries TRBV4-1 and TRBJ1-1; D not resolved. With 1 base removed from V and 5 bases from J, the gap between germline ends came to 8 bases. Germline values: CDR1 MGHRA, CDR2 YSYEKL. The CDR3 sequence is 13 residues long. CDR3 DNA: TGCGCCAGCAGCCAAGTCCCTGGGACTGAAGCTTTCTTT. It encodes CASSQVPGTEAFF.

The chain combines TRBV6-1 with TRBJ2-5; D not certain. Germline V gives CDR1 MNHNS, CDR2 SASEGT. V lost 1 base, J lost 1 base, and 4 bases lay in between. The CDR3 consists of 13 residues. In nucleotides, the CDR3 is TGTGCCAGCAGTGAAGGGACCCAAGAGACCCAGTACTTC. It is translated as CASSEGTQETQYF.

The genes are TRBV11-3 and TRBJ2-5, with no clear D. Germline CDR1 SGHNT, CDR2 YENEEA. V was pared by 4 bases and J by 1 base, with 7 bases between. The length of the CDR3 is 13 residues. The CDR3 region has the DNA TGTGCCAGCAGCTCAAACTCCCAAGAGACCCAGTACTTC. Its protein product is CASSSNSQETQYF.

The J gene is TRBJ1-4, the V gene TRBV11-2, with a weak D call TRBD1 (5 bases). CDR1 and CDR2 (germline): SGHAT, FQNNGV. Deletions cut 5 bases from V and 5 bases from J, with 15 bases between. There are 15 residues in the CDR3. The CDR3 is CASSPRLGANEKLFF. DNA of the CDR3: TGTGCCAGCAGCCCCCGCTTAGGGGCGAATGAAAAACTGTTTTTT.

The chain links TRBV7-9 to TRBJ2-1; TRBD1 aligns across 7 bases. Germline CDR1 reads SEHNR; CDR2 reads FQNEAQ (reference sequence). V gave up 6 bases and J gave up 2 bases; unmatched junction bases: 4. The CDR3 has 14 amino acids. CDR3 DNA sequence: TGTGCCAGCAGAGGGGGCAGACCCTACAATGAGCAGTTCTTC. The encoded protein is CASRGGRPYNEQFF.

V is TRBV6-5 and J is TRBJ2-1; D might be TRBD1 (6 bases). V was trimmed by 7 bases and J by 14 bases, leaving 18 bases between them. This CDR3 comprises 12 residues. Per the germline V gene, CDR1 is MNHEY and CDR2 is SVGAGI. CDR3 DNA: TGTGCCAGCACTGACCCACAGGGCAAGGAGTTCTTC. This encodes CASTDPQGKEFF.

This rearrangement joins TRBV5-1 to TRBJ2-3; 14 bases are shared with TRBD2. The CDR3 covers 18 residues. The J segment lost 5 bases and the V segment lost 4 bases, leaving 12 bases of the junction unmatched. Germline-derived CDR1 and CDR2 are SGHRS and YFSETQ. The CDR3 sequence is CASSPLPTTSGGVDTQYF. In nucleotides, the CDR3 is TGCGCCAGCAGCCCCCTTCCCACGACTAGCGGGGGGGTAGATACGCAGTATTTT. Supplemented by reference TRBV5-1 and TRBJ2-3, the full variable domain reads KAGVTQTPRYLIKTRGQQVTLSCSPISGHRSVSWYQQTPGQGLQFLFEYFSETQRNKGNFPGRFSGRQFSNSRSEMNVSTLELGDSALYLCASSPLPTTSGGVDTQYFGPGTRLTVL.

This clone was counted only a few times. This chain links TRBV7-8 with TRBJ1-6; D may be TRBD1 (5 bases). The germline gives CDR1 SGHVS, CDR2 FQNEAQ. The CDR3 consists of 15 residues. V was cut by 0 bases and J by 7 bases, with 10 bases left in between. The DNA for the CDR3 is TGTGCCAGCAGCTTAGCGTCAGGGCGGAATTCACCCCTCCACTTT. Translated, it gives CASSLASGRNSPLHF.